The source of this T cell receptor beta chain is a study of blood T cell repertoires in COVID-19. Study details: Samples came from the United States, Italy and Spain, spanning acute and convalescent COVID-19. Nucleic acid was either cDNA or gDNA, and it came from T cells, B-cell-depleted T cells, or PBMCs.

Per the original methods: Reference gene primer amplification gave nucleated cell count estimates. Method: immunoSEQ multiplex PCR; TCRdb's copy keeps in-frame clones and lacks some. V, J and clone size were drawn from that table, and D and trimming were deduced from the DNA. The data hold about 670,000 clones, with just under 90% observed a single time. Trimming took off 6 bases at V and 1 base at J, with 15 bases between the two ends. Germline CDR1 and CDR2: MNHNY and SVGAGI (reference sequence). The CDR3 consists of 15 residues. The TCR comes from a woman aged 18-35 years with acute or convalescent COVID-19. The sample was peripheral blood. The chain carries TRBV6-6 and TRBJ1-1, with D perhaps TRBD1 (6 bases). The CDR3 sequence: CASSPPGQTNTEAFF. As DNA, the CDR3 is TGTGCCAGCAGCCCCCCCGGACAGACGAACACTGAAGCTTTCTTT.